These T cell receptor beta chains were read from a single sample in a study of OX40 agonist ivuxolimab in advanced cancers. TCRdb's table, derived via immunoSEQ multiplex PCR, lists solely in-frame clones and lacks some. The repertoire consists of tens of thousands of clones, with roughly 90% occurring once and the leading ten covering roughly 0.38%. Sequenced here: CD4+ or CD8+ T cells sorted from blood, sampled in a trial of the OX40 agonist ivuxolimab. The source of these receptors is an adult with an advanced solid tumor such as melanoma, head and neck, liver or kidney cancer. Both conserved end residues are part of each CDR3. D genes are given only for firm matches. Expanded clones are given a class, and other clones once, few, many or no size at all.

DNA | CDR3 | size | V | D | J
TGTGCCAGCTCACCAGACCGCCGCTTGGGCCTCCTCTCGGGTCGGCAGTTCTTC | CASSPDRRLGLLSGRQFF | . | TRBV18 | . | TRBJ2-1
TGTGCCAGTAGTATAGATCTTCGGTACACCGGGGAGCTGTTTTTT | CASSIDLRYTGELFF | . | TRBV19 | . | TRBJ2-2
TGTGCCAGCAGTTACTCGCGGGAATGGAACACTGAAGCTTTCTTT | CASSYSREWNTEAFF | . | TRBV6-6 | . | TRBJ1-1
TGTGCCACAGGACAGGGGGCAAAGTCAGATACGCAGTATTTT | CATGQGAKSDTQYF | . | TRBV2 | TRBD1 | TRBJ2-3
TGTGCCAGCAGTTACACGGGGGGGGAATTCTACAATGAGCAGTTCTTC | CASSYTGGEFYNEQFF | once | TRBV6-5 | TRBD2 | TRBJ2-1
TGTGCCAGCAGCTTCCGTCTAGCGGGGGGCAATGAGCAGTTCTTC | CASSFRLAGGNEQFF | . | TRBV7-2 | TRBD2 | TRBJ2-1
TGTGCCAGCAGTCTCCCCGAGGGCTATGGCTACACCTTC | CASSLPEGYGYTF | . | TRBV28 | . | TRBJ1-2
TGTGCCAGCAGCTCGGGACTTGGAGAGCAGTTCTTC | CASSSGLGEQFF | . | TRBV7-9 | . | TRBJ2-1
TGCGCCAGCAGCCAGGACAGGGGCTCAACTAATGAAAAACTGTTTTTT | CASSQDRGSTNEKLFF | . | TRBV4-1 | TRBD1 | TRBJ1-4
TGTGCCAGCTCACCCGTGGACGGGGCGTTCGGTCCCGCCAACGTCCTGACTTTC | CASSPVDGAFGPANVLTF | . | TRBV18 | . | TRBJ2-6
TGTGCCAGCAGTGAAGTAGCGGGAGGGCCTGGGTCAAATGAGCAGTTCTTC | CASSEVAGGPGSNEQFF | . | TRBV25-1 | TRBD2 | TRBJ2-1
TGTGCCAGCAGCAGATACAATGAGCAGTTCTTC | CASSRYNEQFF | . | TRBV11-2 | . | TRBJ2-1
TGTGCCAGCTCACCAGGACAGGGGGCGTTCACCGGGGAGCTGTTTTTT | CASSPGQGAFTGELFF | . | TRBV18 | TRBD1 | TRBJ2-2
TGTGCCAGCAGCCGGGAGACCCAGTACTTC | CASSRETQYF | . | TRBV7-9 | . | TRBJ2-5
TGTGCCATCTCGAGGGAGTCCCCGAACACCGGGGAGCTGTTTTTT | CAISRESPNTGELFF | few | TRBV10-3 | . | TRBJ2-2
TGCGCCAGCAGCCAGGGAACGACAGGGAACACCGGGGAGCTGTTTTTT | CASSQGTTGNTGELFF | . | TRBV4-1 | . | TRBJ2-2
TGTGCCAGCAGTGACTCTTGGGGGACCGGGGAGCTGTTTTTT | CASSDSWGTGELFF | . | TRBV6-4 | . | TRBJ2-2
TGTGCCAGCAGCTTAAACCAAGGCTACGAGCAGTACTTC | CASSLNQGYEQYF | . | TRBV7-6 | . | TRBJ2-7
TGTGCCAGCAGCCAAGATCCGGGTCCCGGCGTGATGCAGTTCTTC | CASSQDPGPGVMQFF | . | TRBV14 | . | TRBJ2-1
TGTGCCAGTAAACCCCGGGACAGGGACTATGGCTACACCTTC | CASKPRDRDYGYTF | . | TRBV19 | TRBD1 | TRBJ1-2
TGTGCCAGTAGTATGGGAGGGTCAACTAATGAAAAACTGTTTTTT | CASSMGGSTNEKLFF | . | TRBV19 | . | TRBJ1-4
TGTGCCAGCGGGGACACCTCCTCCTACGAGCAGTACTTC | CASGDTSSYEQYF | . | TRBV6-6 | . | TRBJ2-7
TGTGCCAGCAGTTACGGGGATGGGACAGGGGCCTACGAGCAGTACTTC | CASSYGDGTGAYEQYF | . | TRBV6-5 | TRBD1 | TRBJ2-7
TGTGCCAGCAGTTTACGCAGGGGGAACACTGAAGCTTTCTTT | CASSLRRGNTEAFF | . | TRBV27 | . | TRBJ1-1
TGTGCCAGCAGCGCCGGACTAGCGGGAGTAACCTACGAGCAGTACTTC | CASSAGLAGVTYEQYF | . | TRBV5-4 | TRBD2 | TRBJ2-7
TGTGCCAGCAGCTTAGACCCGTGGACAGACTACGAGCAGTACTTC | CASSLDPWTDYEQYF | once | TRBV7-9 | . | TRBJ2-7
TGTGCCAGCAGACGAAGGCAGCCGGAGGCCAATGAGCAGTTCTTC | CASRRRQPEANEQFF | . | TRBV28 | . | TRBJ2-1
TGTGCCAGCAGCAGGGACGCGAGCTCCTACAATGAGCAGTTCTTC | CASSRDASSYNEQFF | . | TRBV5-4 | . | TRBJ2-1
TGTGCCAGCAGCCCTTTTTCGGGCCAAGAGACCCAGTACTTC | CASSPFSGQETQYF | . | TRBV7-2 | . | TRBJ2-5
TGTGCCAGCACCCAGTCTCCGGGGTCTGAAGAAGCTTTCTTT | CASTQSPGSEEAFF | . | TRBV7-2 | . | TRBJ1-1
TGTGCCAGCAGCTTACGGGACTTGGGACTCAATGAGCAGTTCTTC | CASSLRDLGLNEQFF | . | TRBV5-4 | . | TRBJ2-1
TGTGCCAGCAGCTTAGCTGGGACAGGGGAGCACGAGCAGTACTTC | CASSLAGTGEHEQYF | . | TRBV7-2 | TRBD1 | TRBJ2-7
TGTGCCTGGACTCCCGGGGGGGGCTCAGGCTACACCTTC | CAWTPGGGSGYTF | . | TRBV30 | . | TRBJ1-2
TGTGCCAGCAGTGAATATCCTGAGAACACTGAAGCTTTCTTT | CASSEYPENTEAFF | . | TRBV25-1 | . | TRBJ1-1
TGTGCCAGCAGTTTAGTCCTGCCTTTGGGAGGCGGCGAGCAGTTCTTC | CASSLVLPLGGGEQFF | . | TRBV27 | . | TRBJ2-1
TGTGCCAGCAGCCCAGGCACAGATACGCAGTATTTT | CASSPGTDTQYF | . | TRBV7-6 | . | TRBJ2-3
TGTGCCAGCAGGAATAGCGGGAGGGCCATGGATGAGCAGTTCTTC | CASRNSGRAMDEQFF | . | TRBV6-5 | TRBD2 | TRBJ2-1
TGTGCCAGTAGTGTGGGAGAACCCCAGCATTTT | CASSVGEPQHF | once | TRBV19 | . | TRBJ1-5
TGTGCCAGCAGCTACGTAGCGGGAGGTCCACCAGATACGCAGTATTTT | CASSYVAGGPPDTQYF | once | TRBV11-3 | TRBD2 | TRBJ2-3